Listed here are 10 T cell receptor beta chains from one sample, sequenced in a study of technical replicates of blood from a handful of donors. The data were produced by immunoSEQ multiplex PCR, yet TCRdb's version contains in-frame clones alone and is incomplete. The table records around 70,000 clones, 95% to 97% of them present only once. Sequenced sample: T cells isolated from PBMCs. These receptors were taken from a human donor in good health.

This chain links TRBV6-1 with TRBJ1-1; TRBD1 agrees at 7 bases. The J segment lost 4 bases and the V segment lost 10 bases, leaving 9 bases of the junction unmatched. This CDR3 spans 13 amino acids. CDR1 is MNHNS, CDR2 SASEGT, per germline. CDR3 in DNA: TGTGCCAACCCTAGGGGGCCCCTCACTGAAGCTTTCTTT. Its protein is CANPRGPLTEAFF.

The rearrangement joins TRBV6-5 to TRBJ2-7; a possible D gene is TRBD1 (6 bases). Germline-derived CDR1 and CDR2 are MNHEY and SVGAGI. This CDR3 contains 12 residues. The V and J ends lost 8 bases and 1 base respectively, with 9 bases between them. The CDR3 protein is CASGRGSYEQYF. The CDR3 coding sequence is TGTGCCAGCGGAAGGGGGTCCTACGAGCAGTACTTC.

This clone was counted once. The J gene is TRBJ2-7, the V gene TRBV9; 9 bases map to TRBD2. The J segment lost 2 bases and the V segment lost 0 bases, leaving 6 bases of the junction unmatched. Germline CDR1 is SGDLS and CDR2 is YYNGEE. The CDR3 is 16 amino acids. The CDR3 DNA is TGTGCCAGCAGCGTAGTACCTGTAGCGGGAGCCTACGAGCAGTACTTC. It codes for CASSVVPVAGAYEQYF.

The chain has TRBV7-2 and TRBJ2-7, with D possibly being TRBD1 (6 bases). There are 14 residues in the CDR3. Germline lookup yields CDR1 SGHTA and CDR2 FQGNSA. The V and J ends lost 1 base and 2 bases respectively, with 9 bases between them. In DNA form, the CDR3 reads TGTGCCAGCAGCTTAGTGAAGGGGGCCTACGAGCAGTACTTC. As protein: CASSLVKGAYEQYF.

The chain employs TRBV18 and TRBJ1-1; unclear D gene. This CDR3 region has 13 residues. The V gene lost 3 bases and the J gene lost 7 bases, with 12 bases spanning the gap. Germline CDR1 and CDR2: KGHSH and LQKENI. DNA of the CDR3: TGTGCCAGCTCACCTCCCGGGAGCGGTGAAGCTTTCTTT. Protein product: CASSPPGSGEAFF.

CDR3 in amino acids: CASRSTGNGNQPQHF. The CDR3 DNA follows: TGTGCCAGCAGAAGCACAGGGAATGGCAATCAGCCCCAGCATTTT. The chain combines TRBV6-6 with TRBJ1-5, with a tentative D call TRBD1 (6 bases). This CDR3 has 15 amino acids. The V and J ends lost 6 bases and 2 bases respectively, with 14 bases between them. CDR1 is MNHNY, CDR2 SVGAGI, per germline (reference sequence).

The CDR3 DNA reads TGTGCCAGCAGCTTAGCCTGGAGACTAGCGGGCCCGAGCTCCTACAATGAGCAGTTCTTC. Its translation: CASSLAWRLAGPSSYNEQFF. The chain links TRBV13 to TRBJ2-1, with 10 nucleotides matching TRBD2. V gave up 1 base and J gave up 0 bases; unmatched junction bases: 12. This CDR3 region has 20 residues. Per the germline V gene, CDR1 is PRHDT and CDR2 is FYEKMQ (reference sequence).

The CDR3 sequence is CASRRAGATEAFF. The CDR3 coding sequence is TGCGCCAGCAGGCGGGCAGGGGCCACTGAAGCTTTCTTT. This sequence joins TRBV5-1 and TRBJ1-1, with D perhaps matching TRBD1 (6 bases). CDR1 SGHRS and CDR2 YFSETQ come from the germline V gene. V was clipped by 5 bases and J by 4 bases, with 12 bases between them. This CDR3 spans 13 amino acids.

The sample holds one count of this clone. The CDR3 region is CASQTGGGTGELFF. CDR3 nucleotides: TGTGCCTCCCAGACGGGAGGCGGCACCGGGGAGCTGTTTTTT. This chain links TRBV15 with TRBJ2-2; 7 nucleotides agree with TRBD2. The ends lost 11 bases at V and 4 bases at J; junction bases unmatched: 10. Germline V gives CDR1 LNHNV, CDR2 YYDKDF (reference sequence). This CDR3 spans 14 amino acids.

The rearrangement uses TRBV19 and TRBJ2-6; a possible D gene is TRBD2 (5 bases). This CDR3 has 18 residues. Germline loops: CDR1 LNHDA, CDR2 SQIVND (reference sequence). Trimming cost V 6 bases and J 0 bases, with 18 bases left between them. The CDR3 bases are TGTGCCAGTAGCCCGACGAGGGCAGTACCCTCTGGGGCCAACGTCCTGACTTTC. This translates into CASSPTRAVPSGANVLTF.